This TCR beta chain stems from a study of PD-L1 blockade in urothelial cancer. Trimming took 4 bases from V and 8 from J; bases not matched to a gene: 11. Looked up from germline, CDR1 is SGDLS and CDR2 is YYNGEE. This CDR3 is built from 15 residues. TCRdb's copy holds only in-frame clones and misses some; the assay was immunoSEQ multiplex PCR. The sample shows tens of thousands of clones, 84% of them seen only once. The source was PBMCs, collected around atezolizumab (anti-PD-L1) treatment. The source is a man between 70 and 80 years old with urothelial cancer. This chain uses TRBV9 with TRBJ2-1, with 8 bases identical to TRBD1. The CDR3 reads CASSLRTGMVDEQFF. CDR3 coding DNA: TGTGCCAGCAGCTTACGGACAGGGATGGTTGATGAGCAGTTCTTC.